Described below is a single TCR beta chain sequence and its context. The antigen is unknown. The sample comes from a study of cytomegalovirus exposure and HLA in healthy donors. Whole-study findings and limits: Data from an earlier analysis indicated that most TCR beta V segments were productive either about 90% or about 30% of the time.

PCR primers comprised 60 Vbeta and 13 Jbeta primers. Some clones are missing from TCRdb's copy, which holds only in-frame ones; the method was immunoSEQ multiplex PCR. Among 160,000 or so clones listed, roughly four fifths were seen once. The germline CDR1 and CDR2 sequences are SGHTA and FQGTGA. V shed 5 bases and J shed 6 bases, with 13 bases lying between them. The CDR3 has 14 amino acids. This clonotype was obtained from a woman in her thirties or forties in good health and CMV-seronegative. The sequencing input was PBMCs. The chain is built from TRBV7-3 and TRBJ2-2; D is perhaps TRBD2 (6 bases). The CDR3 DNA follows: TGTGCCAGCAGCCCCAATAGCGGCCCCGGGGAGCTGTTTTTT. Translated: CASSPNSGPGELFF.